The 5 T cell receptor beta chains reported below all come from one sample, sequenced in a study of beta chain features in type 1 diabetes. The isolated RNA, all of it, was reverse transcribed, so expressed TCRB transcripts were what got sequenced. The assay was immunoSEQ multiplex PCR, and TCRdb's table has in-frame clones only and misses some. The table includes more than 550,000 clones, over 11% detected once. Study-wide results and caveats: Moderately but significantly shorter TCRB CDR3s were found in Type 1 diabetes patients in all four CD4+ subsets.

Their cognate antigens are unknown. What was sequenced was naive CD4+ T cells from blood. Receptor source: a man younger than 35 with type 1 diabetes.

The V and J genes are TRBV19 and TRBJ1-2, with 9 bases aligning to TRBD1. The germline V gene encodes CDR1 LNHDA and CDR2 SQIVND (reference sequence). Trimming cost V 10 bases and J 6 bases; bases outside gene matches: 6. The CDR3 extends over 12 amino acids. CDR3 nucleotides: TGTGCCATCACGACAGGGGGAAATGGCTACACCTTC. Translation: CAITTGGNGYTF.

This clone was seen only a few times. This chain uses TRBV30 with TRBJ1-3; D not resolved. This CDR3 has 12 residues. Germline CDR1 GTSNPN, CDR2 SVGIG (reference sequence). Trimming took off 4 bases at V and 9 bases at J, with 13 bases between the two ends. The CDR3 protein is CAWNRIAGTIYF. The CDR3 DNA reads TGTGCCTGGAACCGGATCGCGGGCACCATATATTTT. Combining the CDR3 with reference TRBV30 and TRBJ1-3 gives the whole variable domain SQTIHQWPATLVQPVGSPLSLECTVEGTSNPNLYWYRQAAGRGLQLLFYSVGIGQISSEVPQNLSASRPQDRQFILSSKKLLLSDSGFYLCAWNRIAGTIYFGEGSWLTVV.

This clone was found a few times. This sequence joins TRBV18 and TRBJ2-2; 10 bases line up with TRBD1. The J segment lost 3 bases and the V segment lost 2 bases, leaving 3 bases of the junction unmatched. Germline lookup yields CDR1 KGHSH and CDR2 LQKENI. The CDR3 runs to 16 residues. CDR3 region: CASSPRGQGDTGELFF. Written as DNA, the CDR3 is TGTGCCAGCTCACCAAGAGGACAGGGGGACACCGGGGAGCTGTTTTTT.

This clone was counted only a few times. The chain is built from TRBV4-1 and TRBJ2-7, with TRBD1 identical over 7 bases. The J segment lost 4 bases and the V segment lost 0 bases, leaving 3 bases of the junction unmatched. CDR3 length equals 14 residues. From germline, CDR1 is MGHRA and CDR2 YSYEKL. CDR3 sequence reads: CASSQERGRYEQYF. The CDR3, as DNA: TGCGCCAGCAGCCAAGAGAGGGGGCGGTACGAGCAGTACTTC.

The chain is built from TRBV5-4 and TRBJ2-7; a possible D gene is TRBD1 (6 bases). The CDR3 contains 14 residues. Germline V gene lookup returns CDR1 SGHNT and CDR2 YYREEE (reference sequence). The V end was cut by 2 bases, the J end by 0 bases, with 9 bases between. CDR3 nucleotides: TGTGCCAGCAGCTTAGGACAGCACTCCTACGAGCAGTACTTC. Residues: CASSLGQHSYEQYF. The full variable domain, completed using reference TRBV5-4 and TRBJ2-7, is ETGVTQSPTHLIKTRGQQVTLRCSSQSGHNTVSWYQQALGQGPQFIFQYYREEENGRGNFPPRFSGLQFPNYSSELNVNALELDDSALYLCASSLGQHSYEQYFGPGTRLTVT.